The clone carrying this T cell receptor (beta chain) occurred many times. Its antigen is undetermined. Axillary draining lymph nodes of breast cancer patients supplied the node samples. These data belong to a study of breast tumors, draining lymph nodes, adjacent tissues. Study-wide results and limits: Data fit most tumor T cells coming from lymph node, expanding in tumor. The lymph node origin of tumor T cells was framed as consistent with a hypothesis, not demonstrated. Compared with lymph nodes, tumors were less diverse; compared with nontumor tissue, more.

MiXCR was run by TCRdb on the multiplex PCR reads, yielding one entry per CDR3 protein. The repertoire includes tens of thousands of distinct CDR3 sequences, about 27% of them detected once, and 8.1% sits in the top ten. This CDR3 spans 13 amino acids. The V and J ends lost 0 bases and 7 bases respectively, with 10 bases between them. CDR1 MNHNS and CDR2 SASEGT come from the germline V gene. The V call is TRBV6-1, the J call TRBJ2-7; D remains ambiguous. This TCR came from a female donor with breast cancer. Some clones in this sample may be carry-over from other donors' samples. Sequencing was carried out using axillary lymph node tissue. CDR3 loop: CASSEAESLEQYF. CDR3 bases: TGTGCCAGCAGTGAAGCCGAGAGCCTTGAGCAGTACTTC.